This T cell receptor beta chain was profiled in a study of vaccination and CD4 T cells after COVID-19. Sequencing of DNA taken from cultured CD4+ T cells relied on the Oncomine TCR Beta short-read assay. In TCRdb, the PCR reads were re-called with MiXCR into one record per CDR3 protein. The top ten clones hold 4.5% to 5% of a sample with about 17,000 distinct CDR3 sequences, roughly half of them seen once. Whole-study findings and limits: Researchers report that 304 of 307 vaccine-specific clones in convalescent patients proved spike mono-reactive.

On this clonotype itself: Its antigen is undetermined.

The treatment here: roughly ten-day PBMC culture with coronavirus spike peptide pools or control peptides (ViraFEST assay). The origin of this receptor is a human donor who had recovered from COVID-19. The sequenced sample was CD4+ T cells from blood, cultured in vitro, obtained before SARS-CoV-2 vaccination.

CDR3 in DNA: TGTGCCAGAGGGACAGGGGGAGATAATTCACCCCTCCACTTT. It translates to CARGTGGDNSPLHF. The chain employs TRBV2 and TRBJ1-6, with 11 bases identical to TRBD1. The CDR3 extends over 14 amino acids. CDR1 and CDR2 from the germline V gene are SNHLY and FYNNEI. Losses at the gene ends were 9 bases for V and 5 bases for J; bases not matched to a gene: 3.